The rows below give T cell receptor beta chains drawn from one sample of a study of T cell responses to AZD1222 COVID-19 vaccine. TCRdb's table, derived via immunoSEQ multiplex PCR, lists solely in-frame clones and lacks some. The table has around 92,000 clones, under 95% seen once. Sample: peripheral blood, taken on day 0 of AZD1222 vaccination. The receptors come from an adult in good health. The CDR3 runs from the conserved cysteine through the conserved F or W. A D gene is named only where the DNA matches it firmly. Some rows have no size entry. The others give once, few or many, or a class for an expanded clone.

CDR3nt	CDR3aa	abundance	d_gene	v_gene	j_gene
TGTGCCAGCAGCCTTACGACTTCCTCCTACGGAAACACCATATATTTT	CASSLTTSSYGNTIYF	-	-	TRBV7-9	TRBJ1-3
TGTGCCAGCAGCACACCCAGGACGCTTTACTATGGCTACACCTTC	CASSTPRTLYYGYTF	-	-	TRBV11-2	TRBJ1-2
TGTGCCAGCAGCTTGTTCAATGAGCAGTTCTTC	CASSLFNEQFF	-	-	TRBV5-6	TRBJ2-1
TGTGCCAGCAGCACCGGGACACGAGAGACCCAGTACTTC	CASSTGTRETQYF	-	-	TRBV12-3/TRBV12-4	TRBJ2-5
TGTGCCAGCAGCTCCGACAGGGACTATGGCTACACCTTC	CASSSDRDYGYTF	-	TRBD1	TRBV7-3	TRBJ1-2
TGTGCCAGCAGCCTTACAGCGGGGGGTATGTGGGAGCAGTACTTC	CASSLTAGGMWEQYF	-	TRBD2	TRBV28	TRBJ2-7
TGTGCCAGCAGCTATAGGCGTCCCACCGGGGAGCTGTTTTTT	CASSYRRPTGELFF	-	-	TRBV7-2	TRBJ2-2
TGTGCCAGTAGTATAGGGGCAGGCCCCCAAGAGACCCAGTACTTC	CASSIGAGPQETQYF	-	-	TRBV19	TRBJ2-5
TGTGCCAGCAGTTTAACGGCAAGCTCCTACAATGAGCAGTTCTTC	CASSLTASSYNEQFF	-	-	TRBV6-2/TRBV6-3	TRBJ2-1
TGTGCCAGCAGTTACACCAGGACAGGGGGCGGCTATGGCTACACCTTC	CASSYTRTGGGYGYTF	-	TRBD1	TRBV6-5	TRBJ1-2
TGTGCCACCAGCAGGGACAGGGTAATGACCGGGGAGCTGTTTTTT	CATSRDRVMTGELFF	-	TRBD1	TRBV15	TRBJ2-2
TGTGCCAGCAGTTCCCAGAACACTGAAGCTTTCTTT	CASSSQNTEAFF	-	-	TRBV6-5	TRBJ1-1
TGTGCCAGCCAAGGGGGCGCTATGAACACTGAAGCTTTCTTT	CASQGGAMNTEAFF	-	TRBD1	TRBV7-9	TRBJ1-1
TGTGCCAGCTCACCAGGGGGAGCGGGGGTTCGGCAGTACTTC	CASSPGGAGVRQYF	once	TRBD2	TRBV18	TRBJ2-7
TGCGCCAGCAGCTTGGTTCCAGACACCTACGAGCAGTACTTC	CASSLVPDTYEQYF	-	-	TRBV5-1	TRBJ2-7
TGTGCCAGCAGCTTAGCACAGGAACAGCCCCAGCATTTT	CASSLAQEQPQHF	-	-	TRBV11-3	TRBJ1-5
TGTGCCAGCTCACCTCAAAGGGACCTCTCTGGAAACACCATATATTTT	CASSPQRDLSGNTIYF	-	-	TRBV18	TRBJ1-3
TGTGCCAGTAGTAGAGGACAGGGAAGGGTGAACACTGAAGCTTTCTTT	CASSRGQGRVNTEAFF	once	TRBD1	TRBV19	TRBJ1-1